Given below is one T cell receptor beta chain in context. This record comes from a study of blood T cells in healthy people across ages. Alongside a J-beta primer mix, a sample-barcoded 5' primer served in a second PCR lasting about 7 to 12 cycles. TCRdb processed the 5' RACE reads anew with MiXCR; each CDR3 protein has one entry. Of roughly 800,000 distinct CDR3 sequences listed, 58% are singletons. Germline V gene data show CDR1 as MNHEY and CDR2 as SMNVEV (reference sequence). This CDR3 contains 16 residues. The V and J ends lost 3 bases and 10 bases, in that order; junction bases with no gene match: 13.

The clonotype was recovered from a man younger than 45 in good health. This sequence joins TRBV27 and TRBJ2-1; 9 nucleotides line up with TRBD2. The sample comprised blood. This CDR3 is CASSFLRTSAFEEQFF. As DNA, the CDR3 is TGTGCCAGCAGTTTTCTCAGGACTAGCGCTTTTGAGGAGCAGTTCTTC.